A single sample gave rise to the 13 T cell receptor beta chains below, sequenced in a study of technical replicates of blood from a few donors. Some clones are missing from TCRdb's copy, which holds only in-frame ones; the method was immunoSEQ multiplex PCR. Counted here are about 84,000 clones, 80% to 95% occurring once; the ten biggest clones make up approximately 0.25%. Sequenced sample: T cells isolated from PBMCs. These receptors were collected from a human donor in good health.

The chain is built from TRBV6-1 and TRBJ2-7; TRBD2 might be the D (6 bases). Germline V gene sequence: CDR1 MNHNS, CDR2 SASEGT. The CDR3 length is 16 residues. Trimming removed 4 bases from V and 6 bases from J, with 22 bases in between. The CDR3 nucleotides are TGTGCCAGCAGTGCCCGATCAAGTGGGATGGGAGGCGAGCAGTACTTC. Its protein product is CASSARSSGMGGEQYF.

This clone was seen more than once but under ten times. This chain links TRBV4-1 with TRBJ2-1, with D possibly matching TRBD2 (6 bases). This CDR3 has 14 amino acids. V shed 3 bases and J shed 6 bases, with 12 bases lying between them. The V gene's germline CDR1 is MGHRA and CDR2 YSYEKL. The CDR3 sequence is CASSQGSGSNEQFF. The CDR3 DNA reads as TGCGCCAGCAGCCAGGGGTCCGGGAGCAATGAGCAGTTCTTC.

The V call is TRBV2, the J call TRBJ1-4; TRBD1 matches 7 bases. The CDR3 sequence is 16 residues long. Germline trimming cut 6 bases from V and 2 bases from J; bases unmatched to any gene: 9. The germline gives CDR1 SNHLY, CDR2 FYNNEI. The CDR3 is CASRETGTWTNEKLFF. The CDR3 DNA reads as TGTGCCAGCAGGGAGACAGGGACGTGGACTAATGAAAAACTGTTTTTT.

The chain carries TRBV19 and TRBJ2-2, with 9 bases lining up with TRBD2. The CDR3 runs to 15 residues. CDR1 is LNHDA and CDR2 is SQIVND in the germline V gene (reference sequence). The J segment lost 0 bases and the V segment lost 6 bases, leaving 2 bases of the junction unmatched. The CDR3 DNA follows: TGTGCCAGTAGCGGACTAGCGTCGAACACCGGGGAGCTGTTTTTT. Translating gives CASSGLASNTGELFF.

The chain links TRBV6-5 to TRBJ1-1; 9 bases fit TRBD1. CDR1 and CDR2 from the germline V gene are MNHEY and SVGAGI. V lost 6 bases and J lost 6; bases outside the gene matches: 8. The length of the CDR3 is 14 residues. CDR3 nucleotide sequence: TGTGCCAGCAGCCCCGGACAGGGGTACCCTGAAGCTTTCTTT. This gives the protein CASSPGQGYPEAFF.

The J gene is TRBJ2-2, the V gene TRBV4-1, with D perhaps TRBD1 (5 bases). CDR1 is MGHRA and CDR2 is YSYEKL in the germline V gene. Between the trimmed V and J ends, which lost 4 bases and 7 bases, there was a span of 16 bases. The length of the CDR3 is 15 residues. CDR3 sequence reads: CASSLSEAGIGELFF. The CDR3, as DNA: TGCGCCAGCAGCCTAAGTGAGGCAGGGATCGGGGAGCTGTTTTTT.

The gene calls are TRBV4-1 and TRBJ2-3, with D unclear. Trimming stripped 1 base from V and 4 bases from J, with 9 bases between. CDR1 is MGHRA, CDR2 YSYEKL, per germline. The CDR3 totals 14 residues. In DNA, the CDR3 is TGCGCCAGCAGCCAAGGACACAGCCCAGATACGCAGTATTTT. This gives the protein CASSQGHSPDTQYF.

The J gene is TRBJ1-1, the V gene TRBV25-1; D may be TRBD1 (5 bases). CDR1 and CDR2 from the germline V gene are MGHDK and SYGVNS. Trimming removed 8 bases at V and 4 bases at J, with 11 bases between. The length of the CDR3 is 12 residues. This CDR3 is CASFSGLTEAFF. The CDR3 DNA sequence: TGTGCCAGCTTCTCGGGACTCACTGAAGCTTTCTTT.

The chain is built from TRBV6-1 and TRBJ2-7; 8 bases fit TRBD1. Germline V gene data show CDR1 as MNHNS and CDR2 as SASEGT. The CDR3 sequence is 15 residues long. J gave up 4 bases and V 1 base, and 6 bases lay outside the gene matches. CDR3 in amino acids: CASSEGPTGVYEQYF. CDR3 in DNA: TGTGCCAGCAGTGAAGGTCCGACAGGGGTTTACGAGCAGTACTTC.

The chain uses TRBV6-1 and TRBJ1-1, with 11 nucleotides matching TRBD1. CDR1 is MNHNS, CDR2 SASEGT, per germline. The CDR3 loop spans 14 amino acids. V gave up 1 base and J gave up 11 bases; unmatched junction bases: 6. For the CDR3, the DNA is TGTGCCAGCAGTGAAGTCGGACAGGGGGCGAGGGCTTTCTTT. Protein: CASSEVGQGARAFF.

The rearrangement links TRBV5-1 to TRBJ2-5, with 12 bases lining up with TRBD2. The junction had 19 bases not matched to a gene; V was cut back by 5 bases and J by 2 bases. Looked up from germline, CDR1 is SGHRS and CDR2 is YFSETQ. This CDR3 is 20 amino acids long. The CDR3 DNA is TGCGCCAGCAGAGTCACTAGCGGGAGGAACCCGTTGAATGGACAAGAGACCCAGTACTTC. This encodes CASRVTSGRNPLNGQETQYF.

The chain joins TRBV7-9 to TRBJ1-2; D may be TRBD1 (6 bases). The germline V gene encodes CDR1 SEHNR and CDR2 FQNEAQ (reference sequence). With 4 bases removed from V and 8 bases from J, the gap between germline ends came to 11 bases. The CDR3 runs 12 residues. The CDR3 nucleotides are TGTGCCAGCAGCTCCCAGGGGCCCGGCTACACCTTC. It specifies CASSSQGPGYTF. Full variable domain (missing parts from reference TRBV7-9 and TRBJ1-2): DTGVSQNPRHKITKRGQNVTFRCDPISEHNRLYWYRQTLGQGPEFLTYFQNEAQLEKSRLLSDRFSAERPKGSFSTLEIQRTEQGDSAMYLCASSSQGPGYTFGSGTRLTVV.

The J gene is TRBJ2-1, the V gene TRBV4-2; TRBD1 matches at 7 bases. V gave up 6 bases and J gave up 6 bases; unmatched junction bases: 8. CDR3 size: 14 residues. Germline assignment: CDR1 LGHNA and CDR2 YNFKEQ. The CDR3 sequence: CASRPGTDANEQFF. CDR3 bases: TGTGCCAGCAGACCCGGGACAGACGCCAATGAGCAGTTCTTC.